This entry lists 7 T cell receptor beta chains sequenced from one sample in a study of blood T cell repertoires in COVID-19. TCRdb keeps only in-frame clones here, not all; method: immunoSEQ multiplex PCR. The data show roughly 330,000 clones, 70% to 90% seen once. Sequenced sample: PBMCs or T cells enriched from blood (not recorded which). The receptors come from a woman aged 25 to 39 who had recovered from COVID-19.

The chain couples TRBV3-1 (or the pseudogene TRBV3-2) to TRBJ1-2; possibly TRBD1 for D (5 bases). Trimming removed 4 bases at V and 0 bases at J, with 18 bases between. The CDR3 has 17 amino acids. The germline V gene has CDR1 LGHDT and CDR2 YNNKEL (reference sequence). The CDR3 coding sequence is TGTGCCAGCAGCCCCCGGGACTCCTCAACAGCTAACTATGGCTACACCTTC. It yields the protein CASSPRDSSTANYGYTF.

This clone has just a few counts. The chain is built from TRBV20-1 and TRBJ1-5; D gene unclear. The CDR3 extends over 14 amino acids. Trimming left V 3 bases short and J 8 bases short, with 17 bases between. Germline V gene sequence: CDR1 DFQATT, CDR2 SNEGSKA (reference sequence). This CDR3 is CSASQGAGNEPQHF. The CDR3 coding sequence is TGCAGTGCTAGTCAAGGCGCAGGTAATGAGCCCCAGCATTTT.

The chain employs TRBV5-6 and TRBJ2-6; D unclear. This CDR3 spans 15 amino acids. The V and J ends lost 5 bases and 0 bases respectively, with 9 bases between them. CDR1 SGHDT and CDR2 YYEEEE come from the germline V gene. The chain's CDR3 is CASSQSPSGANVLTF. The DNA for the CDR3 is TGTGCCAGCAGTCAATCCCCCTCTGGGGCCAACGTCCTGACTTTC. Combining the CDR3 with reference TRBV5-6 and TRBJ2-6 gives the whole variable domain DAGVTQSPTHLIKTRGQQVTLRCSPKSGHDTVSWYQQALGQGPQFIFQYYEEEERQRGNFPDRFSGHQFPNYSSELNVNALLLGDSALYLCASSQSPSGANVLTFGAGSRLTVL.

The chain has TRBV11-1 and TRBJ1-1; possibly TRBD1 for D (6 bases). This CDR3 is built from 14 residues. Germline V CDR1 and CDR2: SGHAT, FQDESV (reference sequence). V was trimmed by 5 bases and J by 0 bases, leaving 10 bases between them. The CDR3 DNA reads TGTGCCAGCAGCACCGACAGGATGAACACTGAAGCTTTCTTT. It codes for CASSTDRMNTEAFF.

As regards this clone: Other DNA sequences in the sample encode the same CDR3. The rearrangement joins TRBV7-2 to TRBJ1-2, with D possibly matching TRBD1 (5 bases). Germline CDR1 reads SGHTA; CDR2 reads FQGNSA. CDR3 length: 13 residues. The V end was cut by 3 bases, the J end by 3 bases, with 8 bases between. CDR3 in DNA: TGTGCCAGCAGCTTGGGAGGGGACTATGGCTACACCTTC. Its protein is CASSLGGDYGYTF.

A few counts support this clone. The chain's CDR3 is CATSRADWTGAGYTF. In nucleotides, the CDR3 is TGTGCCACCAGCAGAGCGGATTGGACAGGTGCTGGCTACACCTTC. This sequence joins TRBV15 and TRBJ1-2; 7 nucleotides match TRBD1. Germline CDR1 LNHNV, CDR2 YYDKDF (reference sequence). Losses at the gene ends were 1 base for V and 7 bases for J; bases not matched to a gene: 9. CDR3 size: 15 residues.

This chain connects TRBV7-9 to TRBJ1-1; D might be TRBD1 (5 bases). Trimming pared 6 bases from V and 4 bases from J, leaving 18 bases between. This CDR3 contains 15 residues. Germline V lookup: CDR1 SEHNR, CDR2 FQNEAQ (reference sequence). The CDR3 here is CASSSKKSGGTEAFF. The DNA of the CDR3 is TGTGCCAGCAGTTCAAAAAAGTCGGGGGGCACTGAAGCTTTCTTT.